One and the same sample provided the 23 T cell receptor beta chains below, sequenced in a study of T cell responses to AZD1222 COVID-19 vaccine. Assay: immunoSEQ multiplex PCR; the TCRdb copy retains only in-frame clones and omits some. Among 150,000 to 200,000 clones, around 89% were seen once, and the ten largest hold roughly 6.5%. Sequences were derived from peripheral blood, sampled on day 0 of AZD1222 vaccination. These receptors all stem from an adult in good health.

The V call is TRBV4-2, the J call TRBJ2-3; TRBD1 agrees at 8 bases. The CDR3 is 16 amino acids. Per germline, CDR1 LGHNA and CDR2 YNFKEQ. After removal of 4 bases from V and 0 bases from J, the junction contained 6 bases not matched to a gene. The CDR3 nucleotides read TGTGCCAGCAGCCCCGGGGACAGGCAGAGCACAGATACGCAGTATTTT. Residues: CASSPGDRQSTDTQYF.

V and J are TRBV18 and TRBJ1-2; TRBD1 matches at 7 bases. Per the germline V gene, CDR1 is KGHSH and CDR2 is LQKENI. This CDR3 is 17 amino acids long. The ends lost 3 bases at V and 2 bases at J; junction bases unmatched: 12. CDR3 sequence reads: CASSPTAGGGPNYGYTF. CDR3 DNA sequence: TGTGCCAGCTCACCGACGGCAGGGGGAGGTCCCAACTATGGCTACACCTTC.

The genes are TRBV25-1 and TRBJ1-1; D might be TRBD1 (5 bases). Germline CDR1 and CDR2: MGHDK and SYGVNS. Trimming left V 7 bases short and J 4 bases short, with 13 bases between. CDR3 length: 13 residues. CDR3 nucleotide sequence: TGTGCCAGCATCCGGGGGGGAGGCACTGAAGCTTTCTTT. Translating gives CASIRGGGTEAFF.

The chain uses TRBV6-5 and TRBJ2-7; TRBD1 agrees at 7 bases. This CDR3 has 14 residues. CDR1 and CDR2 from the germline V gene are MNHEY and SVGAGI. The V and J ends lost 7 bases and 5 bases, in that order; junction bases with no gene match: 11. The CDR3 loop reads CASKIRQGVDEQYF. CDR3 DNA: TGTGCCAGCAAAATAAGACAGGGTGTGGACGAGCAGTACTTC.

The genes are TRBV5-1 and TRBJ2-3; 15 bases agree with TRBD2. Germline loops: CDR1 SGHRS, CDR2 YFSETQ. The CDR3 spans 16 residues. The V and J ends lost 3 bases and 4 bases, in that order; junction bases with no gene match: 3. CDR3 in DNA: TGCGCCAGCAGCTCCTGGACTAGCGGGGGGGCAGATACGCAGTATTTT. Translated, it gives CASSSWTSGGADTQYF.

The chain couples TRBV5-1 to TRBJ2-5; 9 bases align to TRBD2. Germline lookup yields CDR1 SGHRS and CDR2 YFSETQ. The CDR3 runs 16 residues. Trimming cost V 6 bases and J 4 bases; bases outside gene matches: 13. The CDR3 reads CASTRSGGYGGETQYF. CDR3 DNA: TGCGCCAGCACCCGTAGCGGGGGCTACGGGGGAGAGACCCAGTACTTC.

V and J are TRBV28 and TRBJ1-2, with D hard to call. Deletions cut 5 bases from V and 2 bases from J, with 6 bases between. The CDR3 spans 12 residues. Germline V gives CDR1 MDHEN, CDR2 SYDVKM. CDR3 sequence reads: CASSLTNYGYTF. In DNA form, the CDR3 reads TGTGCCAGCAGTCTAACGAACTATGGCTACACCTTC.

The chain employs TRBV19 and TRBJ2-3, with 8 positions matching TRBD1. This CDR3 is built from 17 residues. Trimming at V came to 4 bases and at J to 4 bases, leaving 13 bases not matched to a gene. Germline CDR1 is LNHDA and CDR2 is SQIVND (reference sequence). The CDR3 sequence is CASSNTRQGIRADTQYF. The CDR3 bases are TGTGCCAGTAGTAATACTCGACAGGGGATTAGGGCAGATACGCAGTATTTT.

The genes are TRBV6-2 or TRBV6-3 and TRBJ2-5; weak D call: TRBD1 (5 bases). Germline lookup yields CDR1 MNHEY and CDR2 SVGEGT. The CDR3 sequence is 14 residues long. V lost 0 bases and J lost 3, with 8 bases in between. CDR3 DNA sequence: TGTGCCAGCAGTTACTCGACAGAGAAAGAGACCCAGTACTTC. It codes for CASSYSTEKETQYF.

This chain connects TRBV5-1 to TRBJ2-5; 13 positions agree with TRBD2. The CDR3 length is 15 residues. With 3 bases clipped from V and 7 bases from J, the junction kept 6 bases outside the gene matches. Germline CDR1 is SGHRS and CDR2 is YFSETQ. The CDR3, as DNA: TGCGCCAGCAGCTCACTAGCGGGGGGGCCTGCGACCCAGTACTTC. Protein sequence: CASSSLAGGPATQYF.

In DNA, the CDR3 is TGTGCCAGCAGTCTGGACCGGGGCGGGGTGAGCAATCAGCCCCAGCATTTT. Translated, it gives CASSLDRGGVSNQPQHF. The chain employs TRBV6-6 and TRBJ1-5; the D gene is possibly TRBD1 (5 bases). Germline assignment: CDR1 MNHNY and CDR2 SVGAGI (reference sequence). Trimming stripped 5 bases from V and 1 base from J, with 18 bases between. The CDR3 totals 17 residues.

The chain joins TRBV25-1 to TRBJ1-2; TRBD1 matches at 8 bases. V shed 7 bases and J 10 bases; nucleotides not matched to a gene: 11. Germline lookup yields CDR1 MGHDK and CDR2 SYGVNS. This CDR3 is 13 amino acids long. The DNA for the CDR3 is TGTGCCAGCAATCTAGGACAGGGAACGGACTACACCTTC. Amino acids: CASNLGQGTDYTF.

This sequence joins TRBV12-3 or TRBV12-4 and TRBJ2-1; D uncertain. CDR3 length equals 10 residues. Between the trimmed V and J ends, which lost 5 bases and 9 bases, there was a span of 5 bases. The CDR3 loop is CASSRREQFF. The CDR3 region has the DNA TGTGCCAGCAGTCGCCGTGAGCAGTTCTTC.

The chain has TRBV7-9 and TRBJ1-3; no definite D call. This CDR3 comprises 13 residues. Trimming shortened V by 7 bases and J by 4 bases, and 11 bases separated the two germline ends. Germline V CDR1 and CDR2: SEHNR, FQNEAQ (reference sequence). CDR3 nucleotides: TGTGCCAGCACCCTAGGAACGGGAAACACCATATATTTT. This encodes CASTLGTGNTIYF.

The rearrangement uses TRBV6-5 and TRBJ1-1; the D is unclear. The CDR3 is 13 amino acids. Trimming stripped 0 bases from V and 4 bases from J, with 6 bases between. Germline V gene data show CDR1 as MNHEY and CDR2 as SVGAGI. The CDR3 sequence is CASSYSPFTEAFF. In DNA, the CDR3 is TGTGCCAGCAGTTACTCTCCTTTCACTGAAGCTTTCTTT.

This chain connects TRBV5-6 to TRBJ1-2; no reliable D call. The CDR3 loop spans 13 amino acids. Germline V gene data show CDR1 as SGHDT and CDR2 as YYEEEE. Trimming stripped 4 bases from V and 7 bases from J, with 14 bases between. The CDR3 region has the DNA TGTGCCAGCAGCGGATCCAGCATAAGTGGCTACACCTTC. Encoded protein: CASSGSSISGYTF.

The V and J genes are TRBV27 and TRBJ2-1; 8 bases line up with TRBD1. In germline, CDR1 is MNHEY, CDR2 SMNVEV (reference sequence). V lost 0 bases, J lost 0 bases, and 4 bases stayed unmatched. CDR3 length: 17 residues. The CDR3 region is CASSLSTGESSYNEQFF. CDR3 coding DNA: TGTGCCAGCAGTTTATCGACAGGGGAAAGCTCCTACAATGAGCAGTTCTTC.

J is TRBJ1-4 and V is TRBV28, with TRBD1 matching 8 bases. V shed 1 base and J 3 bases; nucleotides not matched to a gene: 1. CDR1 and CDR2 from the germline V gene are MDHEN and SYDVKM. The CDR3 is made up of 15 amino acids. Here the CDR3 DNA reads TGTGCCAGCAGTTTATTGGACAGGGCTAATGAAAAACTGTTTTTT. Protein sequence: CASSLLDRANEKLFF.

The rearrangement uses TRBV7-6 and TRBJ2-2, with D maybe TRBD2 (6 bases). Germline V CDR1 and CDR2: SGHVS, FNYEAQ. The CDR3 is 17 amino acids. V was trimmed by 7 bases and J by 5 bases, leaving 23 bases between them. Here the CDR3 reads CASTHLRTGVETGELFF. Here the CDR3 DNA reads TGTGCCAGCACCCACTTGAGGACGGGAGTGGAGACCGGGGAGCTGTTTTTT. The full variable domain, its missing parts supplied by reference TRBV7-6 and TRBJ2-2, is GAGVSQSPRYKVTKRGQDVALRCDPISGHVSLYWYRQALGQGPEFLTYFNYEAQQDKSGLPNDRFSAERPEGSISTLTIQRTEQRDSAMYRCASTHLRTGVETGELFFGEGSRLTVL.

The chain carries TRBV5-4 and TRBJ2-1, with TRBD2 as a possible D gene (5 bases). V lost 0 bases to trimming and J lost 9 bases, with 10 bases between them. Per germline, CDR1 SGHNT and CDR2 YYREEE (reference sequence). The CDR3 extends over 13 amino acids. CDR3 bases: TGTGCCAGCAGCTTGGCCGGCGGGCGTGAGCAGTTCTTC. Translated, it gives CASSLAGGREQFF. Combining the CDR3 with reference TRBV5-4 and TRBJ2-1 gives the whole variable domain ETGVTQSPTHLIKTRGQQVTLRCSSQSGHNTVSWYQQALGQGPQFIFQYYREEENGRGNFPPRFSGLQFPNYSSELNVNALELDDSALYLCASSLAGGREQFFGPGTRLTVL.

The V gene is TRBV6-5, the J gene TRBJ1-2; the match to TRBD1 covers 7 bases. The CDR3 has 13 residues. Trimming cost V 8 bases and J 7 bases; bases outside gene matches: 10. The germline gives CDR1 MNHEY, CDR2 SVGAGI. In nucleotides, the CDR3 is TGTGCCAGCCTCATTTTGTCAGGGGGTGGCTACACCTTC. It codes for CASLILSGGGYTF.

The J gene is TRBJ1-1, the V gene TRBV30; D is unclear. The germline V gene encodes CDR1 GTSNPN and CDR2 SVGIG (reference sequence). V was shortened by 3 bases and J by 4 bases, with 3 bases between the two germline ends. The length of the CDR3 is 10 residues. Written as DNA, the CDR3 is TGTGCCTGGAGGGGCACTGAAGCTTTCTTT. Its translation: CAWRGTEAFF.

The rearrangement joins TRBV9 to TRBJ2-1, with no clear D. The length of the CDR3 is 14 residues. The V end lost 3 bases, the J end lost 0 bases, and 7 bases lay between the germline ends. Per the germline V gene, CDR1 is SGDLS and CDR2 is YYNGEE. The CDR3 loop is CASSADISYNEQFF. CDR3 bases: TGTGCCAGCAGCGCCGATATCTCCTACAATGAGCAGTTCTTC. The full variable domain, rest sourced from reference TRBV9 and TRBJ2-1, is DSGVTQTPKHLITATGQRVTLRCSPRSGDLSVYWYQQSLDQGLQFLIQYYNGEERAKGNILERFSAQQFPDLHSELNLSSLELGDSALYFCASSADISYNEQFFGPGTRLTVL.